These T cell receptor beta chains were read from a single sample in a study of shared clonotypes between healthy human individuals. The method was immunoSEQ multiplex PCR; TCRdb's version includes in-frame clones alone and lacks a portion of them. The sample lists 1,500,000 or so clones; over 95% were seen once. The specimen sequenced was naive CD4+ T cells sorted from blood. The receptors were sampled from a man younger than 45 in good health. Both conserved end residues are part of each CDR3. A D gene is named only where the DNA matches it firmly. For some rows the clone size is stated as once, few or many, or as a class when expanded; others skip it.

CDR3aa,CDR3nt,v_gene,abundance,d_gene,j_gene
CATSRELRTANEQFF,TGTGCCACCAGCAGAGAGCTAAGGACGGCAAATGAGCAGTTCTTC,TRBV15,once,-,TRBJ2-1
CAWRAIGGSGNQPQHF,TGTGCCTGGAGGGCTATAGGAGGGAGCGGTAATCAGCCCCAGCATTTT,TRBV30,-,-,TRBJ1-5
CASSELAGVEQYF,TGTGCCAGCAGTGAACTAGCGGGCGTCGAGCAGTACTTC,TRBV2,-,TRBD2,TRBJ2-7
CASSPGSLDEQYF,TGTGCCAGCAGCCCGGGGTCCCTCGACGAGCAGTACTTC,TRBV28,-,-,TRBJ2-7
CASSYGAGATYEQYF,TGTGCCAGCAGTTACGGGGCGGGAGCTACGTACGAGCAGTACTTC,TRBV6-5,-,TRBD2,TRBJ2-7
CASSIRRDQPQHF,TGTGCCAGTAGTATTCGGAGGGACCAGCCCCAGCATTTT,TRBV19,-,-,TRBJ1-5
CASSLAPASNQPQHF,TGCGCCAGCAGCTTGGCACCAGCCAGCAATCAGCCCCAGCATTTT,TRBV5-1,-,-,TRBJ1-5
CAISAVAGGRLSTDTQYF,TGTGCCATCAGTGCGGTAGCGGGAGGTAGACTCAGCACAGATACGCAGTATTTT,TRBV10-3,-,TRBD2,TRBJ2-3
CASSLRGRWEQYF,TGTGCCAGCAGTTTAAGGGGGCGGTGGGAGCAGTACTTC,TRBV28,-,TRBD1,TRBJ2-7
CASSRAGGLATDTQYF,TGTGCCAGCAGCCGGGCGGGGGGCCTGGCCACAGATACGCAGTATTTT,TRBV28,-,TRBD2,TRBJ2-3
CASSLGPRGTNVLTF,TGTGCCAGCAGCTTGGGCCCAAGGGGGACCAACGTCCTGACTTTC,TRBV5-6,-,-,TRBJ2-6
CATSSGTSGNNEQFF,TGTGCCACCAGCTCCGGGACTAGCGGGAACAATGAGCAGTTCTTC,TRBV15,-,TRBD2,TRBJ2-1
CASITTGETDTQYF,TGTGCCAGCATAACGACAGGAGAGACAGATACGCAGTATTTT,TRBV7-9,-,-,TRBJ2-3
CASSRVLTYNEQFF,TGTGCCAGCAGCCGGGTCTTAACCTACAATGAGCAGTTCTTC,TRBV2,-,-,TRBJ2-1
CASSFGQGGYEQYF,TGTGCCAGCAGCTTCGGACAGGGCGGGTACGAGCAGTACTTC,TRBV7-2,-,TRBD1,TRBJ2-7
CASSERQRWNEQFF,TGTGCCAGCAGCGAAAGACAGAGGTGGAATGAGCAGTTCTTC,TRBV13,-,-,TRBJ2-1
CASSEGLADHKNIQYF,TGTGCCAGCAGCGAGGGACTAGCGGACCACAAAAACATTCAGTACTTC,TRBV7-2,-,TRBD2,TRBJ2-4
CASSYSGSIGELFF,TGTGCCAGCAGTTATTCTGGATCTATCGGGGAGCTGTTTTTT,TRBV6-5,-,-,TRBJ2-2
CASSPDPSYGYTF,TGTGCCAGCTCCCCCGACCCGTCCTATGGCTACACCTTC,TRBV18,-,-,TRBJ1-2
CASSRPGGRSIAEQYF,TGTGCCAGCAGTCGCCCCGGGGGGCGAAGTATAGCTGAGCAGTACTTC,TRBV28,-,-,TRBJ2-7
CSVSGTAIGYEQYF,TGCAGCGTGTCCGGGACAGCAATCGGCTACGAGCAGTACTTC,TRBV29-1,-,TRBD1,TRBJ2-7
CAISDGQGSYNEQFF,TGTGCCATCAGTGATGGGCAGGGCTCCTACAATGAGCAGTTCTTC,TRBV10-3,-,-,TRBJ2-1
CASSPGTGGTDTQYF,TGTGCCAGCAGTCCCGGGACAGGGGGGACAGATACGCAGTATTTT,TRBV28,-,TRBD1,TRBJ2-3
CASSQPPGQEQYF,TGTGCCAGCAGTCAACCCCCTGGGCAAGAGCAGTACTTC,TRBV28,-,-,TRBJ2-7
CASSESGQGATYEQYF,TGCGCCAGCAGTGAGTCGGGGCAGGGGGCAACCTACGAGCAGTACTTC,TRBV10-1,-,TRBD1,TRBJ2-7
CASSLAGTGKNIQYF,TGTGCCAGCAGCTTAGCTGGGACAGGGAAGAACATTCAGTACTTC,TRBV11-3,-,TRBD1,TRBJ2-4
CASSSRGNGQETQYF,TGTGCCAGCAGTTCCAGGGGGAATGGCCAAGAGACCCAGTACTTC,TRBV5-5,-,TRBD1,TRBJ2-5
CASSWQRLQPLTGELFF,TGTGCCAGCAGCTGGCAACGATTACAACCCCTCACCGGGGAGCTGTTTTTT,TRBV5-5,-,-,TRBJ2-2
CASSFGPFPNEQFF,TGTGCCAGCAGTTTCGGGCCTTTCCCCAATGAGCAGTTCTTC,TRBV27,-,-,TRBJ2-1
CAIRGGTGDDTQYF,TGTGCCATCAGGGGAGGGACAGGGGATGATACGCAGTATTTT,TRBV10-3,-,TRBD1,TRBJ2-3
CATRDPRMDEQFF,TGTGCCACGCGGGACCCCCGGATGGATGAGCAGTTCTTC,TRBV28,-,-,TRBJ2-1
CSVVGGGNQPQHF,TGCAGCGTCGTAGGTGGGGGCAATCAGCCCCAGCATTTT,TRBV29-1,-,-,TRBJ1-5
CASSLEGAGLYEQYF,TGTGCCAGCAGCTTAGAGGGGGCCGGACTTTACGAGCAGTACTTC,TRBV11-2,-,-,TRBJ2-7
CASSLLGLPGTQYF,TGTGCCAGCAGTTTATTGGGGCTGCCGGGGACCCAGTACTTC,TRBV27,-,-,TRBJ2-5
CASSGLSGTYNEQFF,TGTGCCAGCAGTGGACTGAGCGGCACCTACAATGAGCAGTTCTTC,TRBV25-1,-,-,TRBJ2-1
CASSPQTLSTDTQYF,TGTGCCAGTAGTCCCCAAACACTTAGCACAGATACGCAGTATTTT,TRBV19,-,-,TRBJ2-3
CASSENQGGGELFF,TGTGCCAGCAGTGAGAACCAGGGCGGCGGGGAGCTGTTTTTT,TRBV6-1,-,-,TRBJ2-2
CAWSGGAYGYTF,TGTGCCTGGAGTGGGGGGGCCTATGGCTACACCTTC,TRBV30,-,-,TRBJ1-2
CASSTTGFTGDTQYF,TGTGCCAGCAGTACGACAGGATTTACAGGGGATACGCAGTATTTT,TRBV6-1,-,-,TRBJ2-3
CASSMTSGRKGEQFF,TGTGCCAGCAGCATGACTAGCGGGAGGAAGGGTGAGCAGTTCTTC,TRBV7-2,-,TRBD2,TRBJ2-1
CASRGSANTGELFF,TGTGCCAGCAGAGGATCAGCGAACACCGGGGAGCTGTTTTTT,TRBV5-5,-,-,TRBJ2-2
CASSPDLPTDTQYF,TGTGCCAGCAGCCCGGACCTTCCCACAGATACGCAGTATTTT,TRBV2,-,-,TRBJ2-3
CASSLGREYSEQFF,TGTGCCAGCAGCTTAGGGCGGGAGTACAGTGAGCAGTTCTTC,TRBV7-6,once,TRBD2,TRBJ2-1
CASSPLGRNSGANVLTF,TGTGCCAGCTCACCTCTCGGACGGAACTCTGGGGCCAACGTCCTGACTTTC,TRBV18,-,-,TRBJ2-6
CASRTGFYEQYF,TGTGCCAGTAGAACAGGGTTCTACGAGCAGTACTTC,TRBV28,-,-,TRBJ2-7
CATSGQGNEQFF,TGTGCCACCAGCGGACAGGGGAATGAGCAGTTCTTC,TRBV15,-,TRBD1,TRBJ2-1
CASRPAGFGTGELFF,TGTGCCAGCAGACCCGCGGGATTCGGGACCGGGGAGCTGTTTTTT,TRBV5-4,-,-,TRBJ2-2
CSATEAETQYF,TGCAGTGCTACCGAGGCGGAGACCCAGTACTTC,TRBV20-1,-,-,TRBJ2-5
CASSLSPGQGFHEQYF,TGTGCCAGCAGCTTAAGTCCGGGACAGGGGTTCCACGAGCAGTACTTC,TRBV7-3,once,TRBD1,TRBJ2-7
CASSLDLGGSGNTIYF,TGCGCCAGCAGCTTGGATCTGGGGGGCTCTGGAAACACCATATATTTT,TRBV5-1,-,-,TRBJ1-3
CASSQATRSTDTQYF,TGCGCCAGCAGCCAAGCCACTAGAAGTACAGATACGCAGTATTTT,TRBV4-3,-,-,TRBJ2-3
CASSAFSFGLAGVNEQFF,TGTGCCAGCAGTGCCTTCTCATTTGGGCTAGCGGGAGTTAATGAGCAGTTCTTC,TRBV2,-,TRBD2,TRBJ2-1
CASSRQGADEQFF,TGTGCCAGCAGCCGACAGGGGGCCGATGAGCAGTTCTTC,TRBV6-5,-,TRBD1,TRBJ2-1
CASTPTANTGELFF,TGTGCCAGTACTCCCACCGCGAACACCGGGGAGCTGTTTTTT,TRBV19,-,-,TRBJ2-2
CANAGIRNEKLFF,TGCGCCAACGCCGGGATAAGAAATGAAAAACTGTTTTTT,TRBV10-1,-,-,TRBJ1-4
CASSSPTDTQYF,TGTGCCAGCAGTTCCCCCACAGATACGCAGTATTTT,TRBV27,-,-,TRBJ2-3
CATKLAGGMDTQYF,TGTGCCACTAAACTAGCGGGAGGTATGGATACGCAGTATTTT,TRBV19,-,TRBD2,TRBJ2-3
CASSQQNDGYGYTF,TGCGCCAGCAGCCAGCAAAATGACGGGTATGGCTACACCTTC,TRBV4-3,-,-,TRBJ1-2